The present entry profiles one T cell receptor (beta chain) with its context. The record originates from a study of blood T cell repertoires in COVID-19. Overall study: Samples of COVID-19 (acute and convalescent) were obtained from the United States, Italy and Spain. Sources were T cells, B-cell-depleted T cells, or PBMCs; the material itself was cDNA or gDNA.

V lost 0 bases to trimming and J lost 2 bases, with 8 bases between them. CDR1 is KGHSH, CDR2 LQKENI, per germline. CDR3 length: 14 amino acids. Original handling: Nucleated cell counts were estimated from reference gene primer amplification. TCRdb's table, derived via immunoSEQ multiplex PCR, lists solely in-frame clones and lacks some. V and J calls and clone size are copied from that table; D and trimming were computed from the DNA. The sample gives roughly 74,000 clones, more than 70% of which show up once; around 2.5% is in the top ten. V gene TRBV18 combines with J gene TRBJ2-7; no definite D call. The sequenced sample was peripheral blood. This receptor was taken from a man in his sixties or seventies with active or convalescent COVID-19. The chain's CDR3 is CASSPPQVPYEQYF. CDR3 in DNA: TGTGCCAGCTCACCACCGCAGGTCCCCTACGAGCAGTACTTC. The whole variable domain, filled in from reference TRBV18 and TRBJ2-7, reads NAGVMQNPRHLVRRRGQEARLRCSPMKGHSHVYWYRQLPEEGLKFMVYLQKENIIDESGMPKERFSAEFPKEGPSILRIQQVVRGDSAAYFCASSPPQVPYEQYFGPGTRLTVT.